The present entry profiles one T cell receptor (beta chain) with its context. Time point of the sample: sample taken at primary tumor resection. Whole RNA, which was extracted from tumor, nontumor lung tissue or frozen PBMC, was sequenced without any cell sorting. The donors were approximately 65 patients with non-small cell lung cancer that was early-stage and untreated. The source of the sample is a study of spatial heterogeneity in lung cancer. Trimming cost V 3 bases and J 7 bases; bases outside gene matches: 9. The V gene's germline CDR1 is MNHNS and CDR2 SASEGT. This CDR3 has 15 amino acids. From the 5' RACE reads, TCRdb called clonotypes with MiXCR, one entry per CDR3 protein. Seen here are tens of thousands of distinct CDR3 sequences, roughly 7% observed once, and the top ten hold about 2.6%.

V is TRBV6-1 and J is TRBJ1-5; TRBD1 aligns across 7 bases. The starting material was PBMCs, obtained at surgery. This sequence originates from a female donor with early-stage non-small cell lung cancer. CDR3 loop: CASSDLGGAGQPQHF. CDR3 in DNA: TGTGCCAGCAGTGACCTAGGGGGCGCAGGACAGCCCCAGCATTTT.